This T cell receptor (beta chain) was recovered during a study of T cell responses to AZD1222 COVID-19 vaccine. General study points: Unmutated regions of variants are reportedly targeted by nearly half of spike-specific TCRs. Vaccination with two AZD1222 doses was followed by a rise in Spike-specific TCR breadth and depth. The sample set comprised mostly white British donors with more females, and clonal diversity was possibly underestimated. Baseline serology detected seropositivity in only 5 to 7 AZD1222 recipients.

Regarding this clone: Its target is unknown.

V was pared by 1 base and J by 4 bases, with 22 bases between. Germline-derived CDR1 and CDR2 are KGHSY and FQNENV. The CDR3 extends over 18 amino acids. Assay: immunoSEQ multiplex PCR; the TCRdb copy retains only in-frame clones and omits some. The data show 130,000 to 150,000 clones, roughly 89% seen once. The genes are TRBV16 and TRBJ1-2; D call uncertain. This TCR was sampled from an adult who received the AZD1222 COVID-19 vaccine. The material was peripheral blood, obtained 28 days after the second AZD1222 dose. The CDR3 nucleotides are TGTGCCAGCAGCCAATTTATCAGGCGAGAACAGAGAGTCTATGGCTACACCTTC. Protein product: CASSQFIRREQRVYGYTF.